The sequence of this TCR beta chain was determined in a study of early T cells in non-severe SARS-CoV-2 infection. Study-level information: Whole-blood bulk RNA, unsorted, was sequenced, and chains were unpaired.

TCRdb reanalysed the 5' RACE reads using MiXCR and keeps one entry per CDR3 protein. The sample carries tens of thousands of distinct CDR3 sequences, roughly 4.2% recorded once. In this sample, this clonotype turned up many times. Its matching antigen is unknown. CDR1 is MNHEY and CDR2 is SVGAGI in the germline V gene. Trimming removed 0 bases from V and 3 bases from J; junction bases left unmatched: 10. The CDR3 loop spans 18 amino acids. Overall study findings and caveats: VDJdb-based annotation leaned toward anti-spike CD8 responses and missed private and CD4 specificities.

Sequencing was performed on whole blood. The chain links TRBV6-5 to TRBJ2-7, with 11 bases aligning to TRBD2. This clonotype originated in an adult who was a healthcare worker with PCR-confirmed SARS-CoV-2 infection or an uninfected control (not recorded which). The DNA of the CDR3 is TGTGCCAGCAGTTACTCTCAACAGGGAACTAGCGGGAGCTACGAGCAGTACTTC. The encoded protein is CASSYSQQGTSGSYEQYF.